This note documents a single T cell receptor beta chain sequence. Its antigen has not been determined. Base qualities were left out, and no much larger clone turns up one base away. Different DNA sequences within this sample yield the same CDR3. These data originate in a study of cytomegalovirus exposure and HLA in healthy donors (dated by TCRdb to about 2017). About the full investigation: An earlier analysis of 587 of the donors reported 276 Gb of sequence data and around 100 million unique TCR beta sequences obtained from 180 million or so T cells. Typing coverage differed by locus: A, B, C, DRB1 and DQB1 were typed in about 629-630 donors, DQA1 in 500 to 550, DPA1 in 606, and DPB1 in approximately 450. Rather than drawing on any new phenotypic data, the later analysis identified candidate immune exposures from TCR beta sequences and the way those sequences occurred across donors. The aim of the study was to test whether cataloging public T cell receptors could identify signatures of past pathogen exposure. Using immunosequencing, the study profiled T cell repertoires from about 620 subjects and related those repertoires to cytomegalovirus serostatus. Donor age, sex, ethnicity and CMV serostatus were compiled alongside the repertoire data. Of the approximately 400 genotyped donors, 70% to 90% were placed in the genetic ancestry cluster associated with self-reported Caucasian donors. A later analysis re-examined previously published TCR beta repertoires from more than 550 donors and added high-resolution HLA genotyping to investigate patterns of TCR occurrence. Approximately 300 gigabases of sequencing data and 91 million or so unique TCR sequences made up an early release that covered under 750 HLA-typed donors. Several DR-DQ haplotypes were treated as single units for association and clustering because of strong linkage in the cohort. An earlier analysis of 587 of the donors used high-throughput TCR beta sequencing to judge whether each TCR beta V gene segment behaved as functional or pseudogenic. To predict cytomegalovirus infection status, the study combined high-throughput TCR immunosequencing, statistical association of individual TCRs with disease status, and machine learning. Class I and class II HLA loci were covered by the typing at four-digit resolution. Among approximately 370 genotyped donors of the cohort, an average of around 220,000 unique TCR beta nucleotide sequences was sequenced per donor, of which about 20% were non-productive. In addition to the first cohort of roughly 700 subjects, a separate validation cohort of approximately 120 different subjects was used. Every repertoire in the discovery cohort had been generated on one and the same sequencing platform. A later genetic analysis took genome-wide SNP genotypes for about 65% of the 666 donors and used that subset as a discovery cohort.

On the study overall, not on this receptor specifically: In a later genetic analysis, fewer N-insertions in productive TCRs were reported among donors in an Asian-associated ancestry cluster than the approximately 670-donor mean. In this cohort, only TCR beta chains were sequenced, and detectable features were limited by the absence of alpha or paired-chain data. An earlier analysis of approximately 600 of the donors showed that most TCR beta V segments appeared in productive rearrangements either about 87% or about 30% of the time, which broadly matched IMGT annotations. A few of the identified cytomegalovirus-associated TCR beta chains were confirmed in vitro to be specific for cytomegalovirus antigens. The authors suggested that the approach could potentially be generalized to other disease states and immunological phenotypes. In a later analysis, 15,000 to 20,000 TCR beta sequences were associated with specific HLA alleles at a false discovery rate of 0.05. The classifier was reported to diagnose cytomegalovirus status with high specificity and sensitivity in both the original cohort and the validation cohort. A further reported finding was that TCR beta sequences accurately predicted the HLA-A and HLA-B alleles for most subjects in the first cohort. Around 16 rarely observed V segments, including chromosome 9 orphons, were excluded from the earlier analysis of approximately 500 of the donors because counts were too low. In a later analysis, the rate of TCR association differed among HLA loci, with DRB1 alleles having the most associated TCRs and HLA-C alleles having the fewest. The study gave a list of 150 to 200 TCR beta chains associated with cytomegalovirus. Most TCR sequences were observed very rarely across donors, whereas some public TCRs were present in many individuals. Some IMGT-functional V segments, including TRBV6-2 and TRBV6-3, could not be distinguished by the 87-base-pair reads and were therefore excluded. Assigning TCR associations to individual alleles was difficult when HLA alleles, especially DR and DQ, strongly co-occurred. A later analysis found that HLA-associated TCR beta chains were more clonally expanded and had lower generation probabilities than equally common non-associated chains. Because HLA typing was unavailable for some donors at each locus, only the typed subset was used in association tests. A later analysis found that most CMV-associated TCR beta chains appeared HLA-restricted, with HLA associations seemingly driven largely by CMV exposure. Immune exposure information for the cohort was limited to CMV serostatus. Correlated functional status among segregating V segments might be attributable to linkage disequilibrium, but an unknown experimental factor could not be ruled out. A later analysis reported that several top co-occurrence clusters appeared linked to parvovirus B19, influenza, CMV and Epstein-Barr virus. In a later genetic analysis, a missense DCLRE1C variant was associated with V-gene and J-gene trimming of TCR beta chains, and the association was replicated in an independent cohort. The presence/absence analyses assumed that sequencing depth was roughly uniform across donors, and that assumption may not be true. A group of highly shared sequence variants was considered likely to be a technical artifact of the sequencing pipeline.

In total, approximately 610 healthy bone marrow donors made up the cohort. At the time of sampling, all cohort members were nominally healthy, though unrecorded immune exposures were likely present. The donor was CMV seronegative and belonged to the group of 350 or so seronegative cohort members. A peripheral blood sample was collected from each donor, and TCR beta sequencing was performed on peripheral blood mononuclear cells. The Qiagen DNeasy Blood Extraction Kit was used to extract genomic DNA from the blood cell samples. The library was made by the immunoSEQ multiplex PCR assay. The multiplex PCR relied on a mix of 60 forward primers for TCR Vbeta segments and 13 reverse primers for TCR Jbeta segments. Amplification of the CDR3 region of rearranged TCR beta genes was performed with a multiplex PCR assay on genomic DNA. The amplified TCR beta libraries were sequenced on the Illumina HiSeq System as 87-base-pair reads. Regarding the original processing steps: Across the 600 to 700 repertoires, a later analysis counted approximately 75 million unique TCR beta chains, some 11 million of which were shared by at least two donors. To remove PCR and sequencing errors, raw reads were error-corrected and collapsed into unique sequences using a nearest-neighbor algorithm that merged closely related sequences. To assign V, D and J gene segments, CDR3 sequences were aligned to IMGT reference sequences. For a sequence to be retained, at least a six-nucleotide match to both a V gene segment and a J gene segment was required. A rearrangement counted as productive if the CDR3 had no stop codons and remained in frame with V and J, and every other rearrangement counted as non-productive. Following IMGT convention, CDR3 was defined as the stretch from the second conserved V-encoded cysteine up to the conserved J-encoded phenylalanine. Sequences without an unambiguous match to a single V gene segment were excluded from the earlier analysis of a few hundred of the donors. An earlier analysis of a few hundred of the donors called V segments functional above 56.7% productive rearrangements and segregating when the between-donor standard deviation exceeded 5%. To diagnose cytomegalovirus status from the catalog of TCR beta chain sequences, a statistical classification framework was built. In a later analysis, V and J genes were assigned by comparing TCR nucleotide sequences against IMGT/GENE-DB human TR gene sequences. Using the TCRdist pipeline, a later analysis assigned CDR3 sequences along with most-parsimonious VDJ recombination scenarios. In a later analysis, each TCR beta chain was defined by its CDR3 amino acid sequence together with its V-gene family, and reads lacking a unique V-gene family were excluded. In a later analysis, around 650 highly shared, low-generation-probability nucleotide sequences were removed to address suspected cross-contamination and a sequencing artifact. For each public chain, a later analysis derived a clonal expansion index from normalized ranks of inferred template counts within each repertoire. A later analysis computed generation probabilities with a VDJ recombination model fitted to out-of-frame rearrangements, and checked the results against IGoR. Hypergeometric tests were used in a later analysis to score TCR-TCR, TCR-HLA and TCR-CMV co-occurrence, with a repertoire-size bias correction applied to the TCR pairs. To estimate false discovery rates, a later analysis permuted the HLA or CMV assignments 20 times. A later analysis grouped co-occurring TCRs with DBSCAN, adding TCRdist sequence similarity when clustering within HLA-allele-positive subsets. Repertoires with fewer than 30,000 or more than 120,000 public chains, plus five repertoires with anomalous nucleotide sharing, were excluded from co-occurrence clustering. Entries here come from immuneACCESS through TCRdb and include only in-frame sequences with V and J called. Some clones fail to appear in such tables; in the studies checked, an unresolved V gene covers under half of the shortfall, and the cause of the remainder is unknown. The V and J calls and clone size come from that table; D and trimming were worked out from the DNA. The sample yields about 170,000 clones; less than 75% were counted once. Of the sample, approximately 1.4% is held by the ten largest clones.

From cysteine to phenylalanine, the CDR3 is 12 amino acids long. The kept DNA is CDR3 alone, 36 bases in frame from the first base. For CDR1 and CDR2, the germline V gene lists MNHNS and SASEGT. V sheds 2 bases and J sheds 2 bases, leaving 3 bases between their ends. The sequence was collected from a girl aged 5-17 years in good health and CMV-seronegative. Sequenced input: PBMCs. The sequence joins TRBV6-1 to TRBJ2-5, with the D gene not clear enough to name. The DNA sequence follows: TGTGCCAGCAGTGAACAACAAGAGACCCAGTACTTC. Translation gives CASSEQQETQYF.